Each of the 13 T cell receptor beta chains below was sequenced from the same sample in a study of CD8 T cells in ankylosing spondylitis. In TCRdb, the 5' RACE reads were re-called with MiXCR into one record per CDR3 protein. The sample includes roughly 220,000 distinct CDR3 sequences, 10% of them seen just once. The specimen was blood, either unsorted or a sorted T cell fraction (not recorded which). These receptors were taken from a male donor with ankylosing spondylitis or in good health (not recorded which).

This clonotype was observed a handful of times. V gene TRBV9 combines with J gene TRBJ2-3; D is ambiguous. The V and J ends lost 0 bases and 2 bases respectively, with 10 bases between them. The CDR3 consists of 15 residues. Per germline, CDR1 SGDLS and CDR2 YYNGEE. CDR3 coding DNA: TGTGCCAGCAGCGTAGTCCCCACTAACACAGATACGCAGTATTTT. Amino acids: CASSVVPTNTDTQYF.

This clonotype occurred many times. The rearrangement uses TRBV21-1 and TRBJ2-7; no check of the table's D call, TRBD1, against the DNA was made. TRBV21-1 is marked as a pseudogene. The CDR3 runs to 15 residues. CDR3 region: CASSRPGQGRYEQYF. Written as DNA, the CDR3 is TGTGCCAGCAGCAGACCGGGACAGGGGCGCTACGAGCAGTACTTC.

This clonotype was seen more than once but under ten times. The chain couples TRBV21-1 to TRBJ2-2; the D call in the table, TRBD1, was not verified against the DNA. TRBV21-1 is a pseudogene segment. The CDR3 contains 15 residues. The CDR3 reads CASSRDRGCTGELFF. The CDR3 DNA sequence: TGTGCCAGCAGCAGGGACAGGGGGTGCACCGGGGAGCTGTTTTTT.

This clonotype was detected ten times or more. The chain links TRBV27 to TRBJ2-1; TRBD2 matches 10 bases. With V trimmed by 5 bases and J by 3 bases, 13 bases remained unmatched. This CDR3 region has 18 residues. Germline V CDR1 and CDR2: MNHEY, SMNVEV (reference sequence). The CDR3 reads CASSPTSGLAAIYNEQFF. Here the CDR3 DNA reads TGTGCCAGCAGTCCGACATCCGGACTAGCGGCAATCTACAATGAGCAGTTCTTC.

V and J are TRBV12-3 or TRBV12-4 and TRBJ1-2, with 8 bases fitting TRBD1. Germline trimming cut 7 bases from V and 7 bases from J; bases unmatched to any gene: 8. The CDR3 has 13 residues. The CDR3 DNA reads TGTGCCAGCACCTGGACAGGGACGGGTGGCTACACCTTC. As protein: CASTWTGTGGYTF.

The chain uses TRBV3-1 and TRBJ1-1; D is ambiguous. Germline CDR1 reads LGHDT; CDR2 reads YNNKEL (reference sequence). This CDR3 contains 14 residues. V dropped 0 bases and J dropped 6 bases, with 11 bases sitting between them. CDR3 DNA sequence: TGTGCCAGCAGCCAAGATTATCTTAACGCTGAAGCTTTCTTT. As protein: CASSQDYLNAEAFF. Together with reference TRBV3-1 and TRBJ1-1, the CDR3 gives the full variable domain: DTAVSQTPKYLVTQMGNDKSIKCEQNLGHDTMYWYKQDSKKFLKIMFSYNNKELIINETVPNRFSPKSPDKAHLNLHINSLELGDSAVYFCASSQDYLNAEAFFGQGTRLTVV.

Ten or more counts support this clonotype. The chain carries TRBV25-1 and TRBJ2-1; D possibly corresponds to TRBD2 (5 bases). The CDR3 length is 15 residues. From germline, CDR1 is MGHDK and CDR2 SYGVNS. V gave up 4 bases and J gave up 3 bases, with 13 bases separating them. The CDR3 DNA follows: TGTGCCAGCAGTGCCCCGGCCCGGGGCTACAATGAGCAGTTCTTC. As protein: CASSAPARGYNEQFF. The full variable domain, with the rest looked up from reference TRBV25-1 and TRBJ2-1, is EADIYQTPRYLVIGTGKKITLECSQTMGHDKMYWYQQDPGMELHLIHYSYGVNSTEKGDLSSESTVSRIRTEHFPLTLESARPSHTSQYLCASSAPARGYNEQFFGPGTRLTVL.

The table lists this clonotype with a few counts. V usage is TRBV12-3 or TRBV12-4 and J usage is TRBJ2-2, with TRBD1 matching over 7 bases. The V and J ends lost 7 bases and 1 base, in that order; junction bases with no gene match: 6. The CDR3 has 15 residues. CDR3 amino acids: CASTPDRRNTGELFF. The CDR3 coding sequence is TGTGCCAGCACCCCGGACAGGAGGAACACCGGGGAGCTGTTTTTT.

The sample holds a few counts of this clonotype. The chain recombines TRBV12-3 or TRBV12-4 with TRBJ1-5; the D gene is possibly TRBD1 (6 bases). V lost 6 bases, J lost 6 bases, and 18 bases lay in between. The CDR3 covers 15 residues. The CDR3 loop is CASSPAGGAAQPQHF. The CDR3 DNA follows: TGTGCCAGCAGCCCGGCTGGGGGCGCGGCTCAGCCCCAGCATTTT.

Remarks on this clonotype: Being one base from a much bigger clone, this may be a read error. The CDR3 does not end in the conserved phenylalanine or tryptophan, so this is likely a read error. The J gene is TRBJ2-7, the V gene TRBV29-1; tentative D call: TRBD2 (6 bases). The V gene lost 7 bases and the J gene lost 7 bases, with 20 bases spanning the gap. The germline V gene encodes CDR1 SQVTM and CDR2 ANQGSEA. CDR3 size: 13 residues. The CDR3 DNA is TGCAGCGCCAAGGTGGGCGGGGCGGGGGAGCAGTACTTG. It yields the protein CSAKVGGAGEQYL.

This clonotype has at least ten counts. This chain links TRBV5-5 with TRBJ2-5; D gene ambiguous. Trimming stripped 0 bases from V and 1 base from J, with 4 bases between. The germline CDR1 and CDR2 sequences are SGHKS and YYEKEE (reference sequence). The CDR3 covers 13 residues. In nucleotides, the CDR3 is TGTGCCAGCAGCTTGGAAGCCCAAGAGACCCAGTACTTC. Translated, it gives CASSLEAQETQYF. The whole variable domain, remainder taken from reference TRBV5-5 and TRBJ2-5, is DAGVTQSPTHLIKTRGQQVTLRCSPISGHKSVSWYQQVLGQGPQFIFQYYEKEERGRGNFPDRFSARQFPNYSSELNVNALLLGDSALYLCASSLEAQETQYFGPGTRLLVL.

The table lists this clonotype with a few counts. The V and J genes are TRBV7-3 and TRBJ1-1, with D tentatively TRBD1 (6 bases). CDR1 and CDR2 (germline): SGHTA, FQGTGA. The CDR3 spans 16 residues. Trimming took off 4 bases at V and 1 base at J, with 16 bases between the two ends. The CDR3 loop reads CASSSRRGQWNTEAFF. The CDR3 DNA sequence: TGTGCCAGCAGCTCCCGCCGCGGACAGTGGAACACTGAAGCTTTCTTT.

The chain recombines TRBV12-3 or TRBV12-4 with TRBJ1-4, with D possibly being TRBD1 (6 bases). This CDR3 spans 13 amino acids. The ends were cut back, 6 bases at V and 7 bases at J, with 12 bases in the middle. In nucleotides, the CDR3 is TGTGCCAGCAGCCAGGGGACGGCTGAAAAACTGTTTTTT. This encodes CASSQGTAEKLFF.